This TCR beta chain was sequenced for a study of cytomegalovirus exposure and HLA in healthy donors. Clones were sequenced by immunoSEQ multiplex PCR, and TCRdb holds only the in-frame ones, with some missing. The sample has approximately 150,000 clones, 85% seen once. Germline CDR1 reads LNHNV; CDR2 reads YYDKDF (reference sequence). This CDR3 has 22 residues. With V trimmed by 0 bases and J by 3 bases, 15 bases remained unmatched. About this clone itself: No antigen is known for it.

Study-wide results and caveats: Within the approximately 130 validation repertoires, first-cohort TCR clusters tended to co-occur, according to a later analysis. Rarity characterized most TCR sequences, yet some public TCRs appeared in many donors.

The sample consisted of PBMCs. This TCR came from a man under 40 in good health and CMV-seropositive. The rearrangement links TRBV15 to TRBJ2-6; 12 bases agree with TRBD2. The CDR3: CATSRDGETSGGEKGGANVLTF. The DNA of the CDR3 is TGTGCCACCAGCAGAGACGGGGAGACTAGCGGGGGCGAAAAGGGTGGGGCCAACGTCCTGACTTTC.